This TCR beta chain was identified in a study of T cells in Graves' hyperthyroidism and ophthalmopathy. About the study: At the time of initial diagnosis and before any treatment, peripheral blood was collected. Study observations and caveats: Most clonotypes that expanded in the thyroid above 0.001 also showed up in blood.

Individuals with ophthalmopathy presented a Clinical Activity Score of at least 3, a NOSPECS grade of at least 4 and a duration under 3 months. Isolation of PBMCs was performed on 8.5 to 10 ml fresh peripheral blood. About this clonotype itself: What it binds is not known.

RNA transcripts yielded amplified TCR beta CDR3 regions. TCR CDR3 underwent first-round RT-PCR with the HTBI primer set. MiXCR was run by TCRdb on the multiplex PCR reads, yielding one entry per CDR3 protein. The top ten hold around 30% of the sample, which has 350,000 to 450,000 distinct CDR3 sequences, about 14% seen once. The J segment lost 3 bases and the V segment lost 5 bases, leaving 7 bases of the junction unmatched. Germline V CDR1 and CDR2: LNHNV, YYDKDF (reference sequence). CDR3 length equals 15 residues. The TCR comes from a man aged 45-65 years with Graves' ophthalmopathy. Sequenced input: blood. The chain combines TRBV15 with TRBJ2-5, with 9 bases aligning to TRBD2. CDR3 DNA sequence: TGTGCCACCAGCCTGCGGGCTAGCGGGAAAGAGACCCAGTACTTC. The encoded protein is CATSLRASGKETQYF.